What follows is one T cell receptor (beta chain) and its context. The target of this receptor is not known. Base qualities were left out, and no much larger clone turns up one base away. The data are from a study of cytomegalovirus exposure and HLA in healthy donors (dated by TCRdb to 2016 to 2017). Background for the entire study: An earlier analysis of some 600 of the donors reported 276 Gb of sequence data and 117 million unique TCR beta sequences obtained from around 190 million T cells. Roughly 320 gigabases of sequencing data and around 85 million unique TCR sequences made up an early release that covered approximately 700 HLA-typed donors. Among the roughly 410 genotyped donors, approximately 77% belonged to the genetic ancestry cluster associated with self-reported Caucasian donors. The study aimed to test whether cataloging public T cell receptors could reveal signatures of past pathogen exposure. The study profiled the T cell repertoires of 550 to 700 subjects by immunosequencing and related them to cytomegalovirus serostatus. A separate validation cohort of 100 to 150 different subjects was used in addition to the 666-subject first cohort. To predict cytomegalovirus infection status, the study brought together high-throughput TCR immunosequencing, statistical association of individual TCRs with disease status, and machine learning. In a later analysis, previously published TCR beta repertoires from 666 donors were re-analyzed and high-resolution HLA genotyping was added so that TCR occurrence patterns could be studied. Rather than using new phenotypic data, the later analysis identified candidate immune exposures from TCR beta sequences and from how often those sequences occurred across donors. In an earlier analysis of roughly 600 of the donors, high-throughput TCR beta sequencing was used to judge whether each TCR beta V gene segment behaved as functional or pseudogenic. Donor age, sex, ethnicity and CMV serostatus were compiled together with the repertoire data. A later genetic analysis took genome-wide SNP genotypes for 398 of the 666 donors and used that subset as a discovery cohort. All discovery cohort repertoires had been generated on a single sequencing platform. Both class I and class II loci were covered by HLA typing, at four-digit resolution. The number of donors typed differed by locus, with 629-630 for A, B, C, DRB1 and DQB1, around 560 for DQA1, about 610 for DPA1, and 400 to 490 for DPB1. Roughly five DR-DQ haplotypes were handled as single units for association and clustering, since linkage in the cohort was strong. Among approximately 370 genotyped donors of the cohort, an average of about 240,000 unique TCR beta nucleotide sequences was sequenced per donor, of which about 19% were non-productive.

The CDR3 runs 13 residues from the cysteine to the phenylalanine. Kept here is only the CDR3 DNA, which spans 39 bases and is read in frame from base 1. Trimming costs V 4 bases and J 5 bases, and their ends lie 13 bases apart. The germline V gene supplies CDR1 SGHDT and CDR2 YYEEEE. Overall study outcomes, separate from this receptor: The study listed 164 TCR beta chains as associated with cytomegalovirus. In a later genetic analysis, fewer N-insertions in productive TCRs were reported among donors in an Asian-associated ancestry cluster than the approximately 670-donor mean. A few of the identified cytomegalovirus-associated TCR beta chains were confirmed in vitro to be specific for cytomegalovirus antigens. Linkage disequilibrium might explain the correlated functional status among segregating V segments, but an unknown experimental factor could not be excluded. The authors suggested that the approach could potentially be generalized to other disease states and immunological phenotypes. Because HLA typing was unavailable for some donors at each locus, only the typed subset was used in association tests. When HLA alleles, especially DR and DQ, strongly co-occurred, TCR associations were difficult to assign to individual alleles. In a later genetic analysis, a missense DCLRE1C variant was associated with V-gene and J-gene trimming of TCR beta chains, and the association was replicated in an independent cohort. The sequencing pipeline was judged likely to have produced a cluster of highly shared sequence variants as a technical artifact. CMV serostatus was the only immune exposure information available for the cohort. A further reported finding was that TCR beta sequences accurately predicted the HLA-A and HLA-B alleles for most subjects in the first cohort. Most TCR sequences were observed very rarely across donors, whereas some public TCRs were present in many individuals. In this cohort, only TCR beta chains were sequenced, and detectable features were limited by the absence of alpha or paired-chain data. In a later analysis, several top co-occurrence clusters were reported to appear linked to parvovirus B19, influenza, CMV and Epstein-Barr virus. The classifier was reported to diagnose cytomegalovirus status with high specificity and sensitivity in both the original and validation cohorts. Some IMGT-functional V segments, including TRBV6-2 and TRBV6-3, could not be distinguished by the 87-base-pair reads and were therefore excluded. Most CMV-associated TCR beta chains appeared to be HLA-restricted in a later analysis, and the HLA associations seemed to be driven largely by CMV exposure. In an earlier analysis of fewer than 700 of the donors, most TCR beta V segments appeared in productive rearrangements about 90% or about 30% of the time, broadly matching IMGT annotations. Roughly uniform sequencing depth across donors was assumed in presence/absence analyses, although this assumption may not hold. In a later analysis, HLA-associated TCR beta chains were found to be more clonally expanded and to have lower generation probabilities than equally common non-associated chains. In a later analysis, over 15,000 TCR beta sequences were associated with specific HLA alleles at a false discovery rate of 0.05. Because counts were too low, about 18 rarely observed V segments, including chromosome 9 orphons, were excluded from the earlier analysis of 587 of the donors. According to a later analysis, TCR association rates differed among HLA loci, with DRB1 alleles showing the most associated TCRs and HLA-C alleles showing the fewest.

The cohort comprised 550 to 700 healthy bone marrow donors. All cohort members were sampled while nominally healthy, although unrecorded immune exposures were likely present. The donor was CMV seronegative and was included in the group of around 320 seronegative cohort members. Each donor provided a peripheral blood sample, and peripheral blood mononuclear cells were used for TCR beta sequencing. The Qiagen DNeasy Blood Extraction Kit was used to extract genomic DNA from the blood cell samples. The library was obtained by the immunoSEQ multiplex PCR assay. A mixture of 60 forward primers for TCR Vbeta segments and 13 reverse primers for TCR Jbeta segments was used in the multiplex PCR. The CDR3 region of rearranged TCR beta genes was amplified from genomic DNA by a multiplex PCR assay. On the Illumina HiSeq System, the amplified TCR beta libraries were sequenced as 87-base-pair reads. Per the source publication's procedure: A later analysis tallied roughly 76 million unique TCR beta chains across the 666 repertoires, and roughly 11 million of those chains were shared by two or more donors. Raw reads were error-corrected and collapsed into unique sequences by a nearest-neighbor algorithm in which closely related sequences were merged to remove PCR and sequencing errors. To assign V, D and J gene segments, CDR3 sequences were aligned to IMGT reference sequences. For a sequence to be retained, at least a six-nucleotide match to both a V gene segment and a J gene segment was required. A rearrangement counted as productive if the CDR3 had no stop codons and remained in frame with V and J, and every other rearrangement counted as non-productive. CDR3 was defined according to IMGT convention as the region running from the second conserved V-encoded cysteine to the conserved J-encoded phenylalanine. In an earlier analysis of approximately 500 of the donors, sequences lacking an unambiguous match to a single V gene segment were excluded. In an earlier analysis of approximately 560 of the donors, a V segment was called functional when productive rearrangements were above 56.7%, and segregating when the standard deviation between donors exceeded 5%. A statistical classification framework was built for diagnosing cytomegalovirus status from the catalog of TCR beta chain sequences. In a later analysis, V and J genes were assigned by comparing TCR nucleotide sequences against IMGT/GENE-DB human TR gene sequences. In a later analysis, CDR3 sequences and most-parsimonious VDJ recombination scenarios were assigned using the TCRdist pipeline. A later analysis defined each TCR beta chain by its CDR3 amino acid sequence plus V-gene family, and excluded reads lacking a unique V-gene family. In a later analysis, fewer than 600 highly shared, low-generation-probability nucleotide sequences were removed to address suspected cross-contamination and a sequencing artifact. In a later analysis, a clonal expansion index for each public chain was calculated from normalized within-repertoire ranks of inferred template counts. Generation probabilities in a later analysis came from a VDJ recombination model fitted to out-of-frame rearrangements, and those results were checked against IGoR. Hypergeometric tests were used in a later analysis to score TCR-TCR, TCR-HLA and TCR-CMV co-occurrence, with a repertoire-size bias correction applied to the TCR pairs. False discovery rates were estimated in a later analysis by permuting HLA or CMV assignments 20 times. In a later analysis, co-occurring TCRs were grouped using DBSCAN, and TCRdist sequence similarity was added for clustering within HLA-allele-positive subsets. Repertoires with fewer than 30,000 or more than 120,000 public chains were left out of co-occurrence clustering, as were about 5 repertoires with anomalous nucleotide sharing. In its TCRdb copy, this immuneACCESS table keeps in-frame sequences only and misses some clones. Where compared with another copy, unresolved V genes explain less than half of these, and the others have no known cause. Clonal size and the V and J genes are those of that table, whereas D and trimming came from the DNA. The sample records about 130,000 clones, 80% of which are singletons. Under 4.5% of the sample goes to the ten largest clones.

Rearrangement joined TRBV5-6 to TRBJ2-7, with TRBD2 tentatively as D gene (6 bases match). The clonotype comes from a woman in her thirties or forties in good health and CMV-seronegative. Sequencing was performed on PBMCs. The bases are TGTGCCAGCAGCGAGGCGGGCGGGGACGAGCAGTACTTC. The translation is CASSEAGGDEQYF.